The rows below give T cell receptor beta chains drawn from one sample of a study of cytomegalovirus exposure and HLA in healthy donors. Data came from immunoSEQ multiplex PCR; TCRdb stores just in-frame clones and leaves some out. The table has approximately 150,000 clones, about two thirds seen once. The sequencing sample was made of PBMCs. The origin of the receptors is a woman aged 18-29 years in good health and CMV-seropositive. The CDR3 runs from the conserved cysteine through the conserved F or W. A D gene is named only where the DNA matches it firmly. Clone size is not always given. Where it is, it says once, few, many or a class for expanded clones.

V gene	clone size	D gene	J gene	CDR3 DNA	CDR3 protein
TRBV30	few	TRBD2	TRBJ2-3	TGTGCCTGGGCCAGCGGGAACACAGATACGCAGTATTTT	CAWASGNTDTQYF
TRBV6-5	-	TRBD2	TRBJ2-3	TGTGCCACCCGACCGGGGGGGGCAGTAGATACGCAGTATTTT	CATRPGGAVDTQYF
TRBV7-2	-	TRBD2	TRBJ2-7	TGTGCCAGCAGCTTAGTGGGACTAGCGGGGTACGAGCAGTACTTC	CASSLVGLAGYEQYF
TRBV5-5	-	-	TRBJ2-3	TGTGCCAGCAGCCCCCCGCGGGCCCTTGGAGCGGCCCTCCTCACAGATACGCAGTATTTT	CASSPPRALGAALLTDTQYF
TRBV30	-	-	TRBJ1-4	TGTGCCTGGAGTTTAGCGGGTATAGGGAATGAAAAACTGTTTTTT	CAWSLAGIGNEKLFF
TRBV7-9	-	-	TRBJ2-3	TGTGCCAGCAGCCTGAGAAGTTCTAGCACAGATACGCAGTATTTT	CASSLRSSSTDTQYF
TRBV27	-	TRBD2	TRBJ2-5	TGTGCCAGCAGTGGACTAGCGGGAGGGCACAGGGAGACCCAGTACTTC	CASSGLAGGHRETQYF
TRBV12-5	-	TRBD2	TRBJ2-5	TGTGCTAGTGCCTTCGGGGCGGGAGAGGGGGAGACCCAGTACTTC	CASAFGAGEGETQYF
TRBV18	few	-	TRBJ2-7	TGTGCCAGCTCACCACCGTCTCGGAGCTCCTACGAGCAGTACTTC	CASSPPSRSSYEQYF
TRBV2	-	-	TRBJ1-1	TGCGCCAGTAGGTACAGCAGAAACATGAACACTGAAGCTTTCTTT	CASRYSRNMNTEAFF